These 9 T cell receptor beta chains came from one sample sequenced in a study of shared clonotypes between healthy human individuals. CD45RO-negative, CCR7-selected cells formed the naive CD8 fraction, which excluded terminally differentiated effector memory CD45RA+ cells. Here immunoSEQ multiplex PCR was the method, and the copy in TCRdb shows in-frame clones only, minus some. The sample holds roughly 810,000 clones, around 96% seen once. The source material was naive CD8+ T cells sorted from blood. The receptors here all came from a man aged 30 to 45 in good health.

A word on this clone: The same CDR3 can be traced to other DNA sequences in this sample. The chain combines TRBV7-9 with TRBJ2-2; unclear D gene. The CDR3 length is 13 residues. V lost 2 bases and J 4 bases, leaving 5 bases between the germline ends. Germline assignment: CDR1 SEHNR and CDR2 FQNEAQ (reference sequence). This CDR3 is CASSLTVTGELFF. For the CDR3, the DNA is TGTGCCAGCAGCTTAACGGTCACCGGGGAGCTGTTTTTT.

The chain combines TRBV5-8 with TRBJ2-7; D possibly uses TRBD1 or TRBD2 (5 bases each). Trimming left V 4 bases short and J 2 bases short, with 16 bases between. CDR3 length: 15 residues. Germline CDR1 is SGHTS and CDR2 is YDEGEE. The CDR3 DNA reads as TGTGCCAGCAGCCCCAACCCCGGGACGCCCTACGAGCAGTACTTC. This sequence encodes CASSPNPGTPYEQYF.

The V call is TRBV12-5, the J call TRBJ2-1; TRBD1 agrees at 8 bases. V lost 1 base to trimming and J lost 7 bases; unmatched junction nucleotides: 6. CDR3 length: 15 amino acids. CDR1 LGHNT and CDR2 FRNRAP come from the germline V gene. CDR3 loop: CASGLGQGAANEQFF. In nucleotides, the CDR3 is TGTGCTAGTGGTTTGGGCCAGGGGGCGGCGAATGAGCAGTTCTTC.

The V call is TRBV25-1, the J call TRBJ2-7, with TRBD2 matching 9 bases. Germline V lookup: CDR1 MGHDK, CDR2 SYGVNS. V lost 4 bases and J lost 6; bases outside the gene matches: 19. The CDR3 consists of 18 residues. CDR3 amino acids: CASSASELGGSGRSEQYF. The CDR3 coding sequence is TGTGCCAGCAGTGCGAGTGAATTAGGGGGTAGCGGGAGAAGCGAGCAGTACTTC.

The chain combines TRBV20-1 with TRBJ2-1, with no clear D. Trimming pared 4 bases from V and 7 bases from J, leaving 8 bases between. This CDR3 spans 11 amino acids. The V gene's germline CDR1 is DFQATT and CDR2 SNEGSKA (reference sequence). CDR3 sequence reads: CSANVGNEQFF. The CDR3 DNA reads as TGCAGTGCTAACGTGGGGAATGAGCAGTTCTTC.

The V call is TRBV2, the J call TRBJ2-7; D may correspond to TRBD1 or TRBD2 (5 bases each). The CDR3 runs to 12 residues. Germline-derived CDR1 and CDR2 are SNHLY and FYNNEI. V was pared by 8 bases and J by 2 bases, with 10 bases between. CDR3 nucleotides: TGTGCCAGCTTAACGGGACCCTACGAGCAGTACTTC. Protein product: CASLTGPYEQYF.

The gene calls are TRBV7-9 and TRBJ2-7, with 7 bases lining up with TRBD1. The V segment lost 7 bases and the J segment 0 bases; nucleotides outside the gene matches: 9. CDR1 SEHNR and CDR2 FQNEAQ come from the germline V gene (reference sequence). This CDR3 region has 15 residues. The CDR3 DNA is TGTGCCAGCACCCCGGACAGGACCCTCTCCTACGAGCAGTACTTC. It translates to CASTPDRTLSYEQYF.

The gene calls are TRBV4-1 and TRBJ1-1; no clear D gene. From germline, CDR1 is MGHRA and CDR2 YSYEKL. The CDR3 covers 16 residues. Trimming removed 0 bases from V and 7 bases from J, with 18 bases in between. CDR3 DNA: TGCGCCAGCAGCCAAGATGACCCCCTGGTGATGGGTGAAGCTTTCTTT. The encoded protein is CASSQDDPLVMGEAFF.

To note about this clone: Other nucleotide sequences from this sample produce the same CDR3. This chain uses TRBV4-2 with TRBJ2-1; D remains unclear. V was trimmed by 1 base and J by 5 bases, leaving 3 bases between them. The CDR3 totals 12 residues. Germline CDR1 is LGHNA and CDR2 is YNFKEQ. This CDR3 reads CASSQVDNEQFF. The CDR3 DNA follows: TGTGCCAGCAGCCAAGTTGACAATGAGCAGTTCTTC.